One sample yielded the 3 T cell receptor beta chains listed below, sequenced in a study of read filtering for tumor transcriptome and immune sequencing (dated by TCRdb to 2018 to 2021). This sample was sequenced with an Illumina HiSeq 4000. TCR libraries were built from approximately 0.4 ug RNA with the Immunoverse kit, using molecular barcoded adaptors covering alpha/delta and beta/gamma chains. The public reads were run again by TCRdb, first through fastp at Q25 and then through MiXCR, and only productive beta chains were kept. Every distinct CDR3 protein forms one entry, paired with its most common genes and DNA. Recorded for this sample are about 63,000 distinct CDR3 sequences; about 15% of them occurred a single time. 45% to 50% of the sample is in the top ten clones. Sequenced: a population of CD138-negative cells sorted from bone marrow. Explained via the paper, the cell subset or site label denotes: bone marrow mononuclear cells depleted of CD138+ plasma/myeloma cells by negative magnetic selection. The receptors stem from a donor at least 40 years old with multiple myeloma.

The sample holds many counts of this clonotype. J is TRBJ2-7 and V is TRBV21-1; the table names TRBD2, a call not compared with the DNA. TRBV21-1 is classified as a pseudogene. This CDR3 has 17 amino acids. The CDR3: CASSYTSSGVHSYEQYF. The CDR3 region has the DNA TGTGCCAGCAGCTATACTTCGAGCGGGGTGCACTCCTACGAGCAGTACTTC.

As regards this clonotype: This may be a read error, as it is one base from a much larger clone. The V gene is TRBV7-2, the J gene TRBJ1-2; no clear D gene. The ends were cut back, 5 bases at V and 6 bases at J, with 16 bases in the middle. The length of the CDR3 is 14 residues. CDR1 and CDR2 (germline): SGHTA, FQGNSA. CDR3 sequence (DNA): TGTGCCAGCAGCGCCAGACACTCTCCCCATGGCTACACCTTC. This codes for CASSARHSPHGYTF. The complete variable domain, with remaining parts taken from reference TRBV7-2 and TRBJ1-2, reads GAGVSQSPSNKVTEKGKDVELRCDPISGHTALYWYRQSLGQGLEFLIYFQGNSAPDKSGLPSDRFSAERTGGSVSTLTIQRTQQEDSAVYLCASSARHSPHGYTFGSGTRLTVV.

This clonotype showed up many times. The gene calls are TRBV9 and TRBJ2-1; TRBD2 matches 7 bases. Germline V gene data show CDR1 as SGDLS and CDR2 as YYNGEE. Trimming took 2 bases from V and 8 from J; bases not matched to a gene: 7. The CDR3 is made up of 14 amino acids. CDR3 sequence reads: CASSVAGASDEQFF. The CDR3 nucleotides are TGTGCCAGCAGCGTGGCGGGAGCCTCGGATGAGCAGTTCTTC.